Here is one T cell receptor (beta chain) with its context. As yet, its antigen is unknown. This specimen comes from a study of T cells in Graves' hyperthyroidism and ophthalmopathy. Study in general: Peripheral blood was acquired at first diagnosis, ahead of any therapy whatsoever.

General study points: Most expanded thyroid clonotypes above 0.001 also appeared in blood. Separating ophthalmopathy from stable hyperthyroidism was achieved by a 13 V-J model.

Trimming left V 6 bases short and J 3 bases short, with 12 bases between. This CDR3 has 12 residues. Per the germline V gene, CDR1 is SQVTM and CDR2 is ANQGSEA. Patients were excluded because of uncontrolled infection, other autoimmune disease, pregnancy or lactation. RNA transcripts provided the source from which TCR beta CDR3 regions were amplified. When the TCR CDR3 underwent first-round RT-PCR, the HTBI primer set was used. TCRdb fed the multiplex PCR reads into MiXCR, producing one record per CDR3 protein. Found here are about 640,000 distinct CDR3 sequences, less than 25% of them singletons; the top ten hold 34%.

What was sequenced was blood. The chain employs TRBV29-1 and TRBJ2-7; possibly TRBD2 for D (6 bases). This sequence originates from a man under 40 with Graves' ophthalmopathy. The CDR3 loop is CSVGEAYYEQYF. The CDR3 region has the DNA TGCAGCGTCGGGGAGGCCTACTACGAGCAGTACTTC.